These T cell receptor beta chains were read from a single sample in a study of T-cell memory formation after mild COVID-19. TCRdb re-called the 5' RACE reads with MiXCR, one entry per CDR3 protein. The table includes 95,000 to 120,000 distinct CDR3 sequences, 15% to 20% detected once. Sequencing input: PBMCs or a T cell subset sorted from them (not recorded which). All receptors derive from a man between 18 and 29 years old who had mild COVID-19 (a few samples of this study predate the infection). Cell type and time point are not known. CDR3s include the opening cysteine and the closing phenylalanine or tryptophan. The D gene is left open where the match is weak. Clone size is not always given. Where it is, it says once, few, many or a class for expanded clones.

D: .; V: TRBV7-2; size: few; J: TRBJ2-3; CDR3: CASSLNALSTDTQYF; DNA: TGTGCCAGCAGTCTGAACGCACTTAGCACAGATACGCAGTATTTT
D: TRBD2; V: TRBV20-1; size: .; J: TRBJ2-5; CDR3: CSPGTSVQETQYF; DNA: TGCAGCCCCGGGACTAGCGTACAAGAGACCCAGTACTTC
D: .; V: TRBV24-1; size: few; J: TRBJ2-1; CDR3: CATGMGGSSYNEQFF; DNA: TGTGCCACCGGCATGGGCGGTAGCTCCTACAATGAGCAGTTCTTC
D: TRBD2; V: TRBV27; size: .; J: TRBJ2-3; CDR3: CASARPEAGGRTDTQYF; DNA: TGTGCCAGCGCCCGACCAGAAGCGGGGGGCCGCACAGATACGCAGTATTTT
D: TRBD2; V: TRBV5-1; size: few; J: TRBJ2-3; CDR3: CASSGLAGGADTQYF; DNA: TGCGCCAGCAGCGGTCTAGCGGGGGGCGCAGATACGCAGTATTTT
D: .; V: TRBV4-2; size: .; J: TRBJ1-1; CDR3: CASSQEQTQAFF; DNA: TGTGCCAGCAGCCAAGAACAGACTCAAGCTTTCTTT
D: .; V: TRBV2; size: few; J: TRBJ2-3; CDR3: CASSGGLGTDTQYF; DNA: TGTGCCAGCAGTGGGGGCCTCGGCACAGATACGCAGTATTTT
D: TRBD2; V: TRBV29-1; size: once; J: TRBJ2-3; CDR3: CSVRGLAGTPDTQYF; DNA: TGCAGCGTCCGCGGACTAGCGGGGACCCCAGATACGCAGTATTTT
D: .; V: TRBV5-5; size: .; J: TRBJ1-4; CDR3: CASSLGSRGEKLFF; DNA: TGTGCCAGCAGCTTGGGTTCTAGGGGTGAAAAACTGTTTTTT
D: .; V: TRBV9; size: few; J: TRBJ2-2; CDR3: CASSHGGEITGELFF; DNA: TGTGCCAGCAGCCACGGAGGAGAGATCACCGGGGAGCTGTTTTTT
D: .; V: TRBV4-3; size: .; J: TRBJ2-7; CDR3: CASRMGVGTESYEQYF; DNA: TGCGCCAGCAGGATGGGGGTGGGAACAGAGTCCTACGAGCAGTACTTC
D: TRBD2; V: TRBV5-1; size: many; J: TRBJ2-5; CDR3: CASSLALSGGSRETQYF; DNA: TGCGCCAGCAGCTTGGCCCTTAGCGGGGGGTCACGGGAGACCCAGTACTTC
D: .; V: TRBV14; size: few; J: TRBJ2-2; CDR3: CASSQGWAGELFF; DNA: TGTGCCAGCAGCCAAGGATGGGCCGGGGAGCTGTTTTTT
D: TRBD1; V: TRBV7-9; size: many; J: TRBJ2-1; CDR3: CASSAAGTGYNEQFF; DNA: TGTGCCAGCAGCGCGGCCGGGACAGGGTACAATGAGCAGTTCTTC
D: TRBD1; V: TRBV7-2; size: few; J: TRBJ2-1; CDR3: CASSFSGTGAYNEQFF; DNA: TGTGCCAGCAGCTTCTCCGGGACAGGGGCCTACAATGAGCAGTTCTTC
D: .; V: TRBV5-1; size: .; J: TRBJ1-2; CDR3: CASSLANSDYGYTF; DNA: TGCGCCAGCAGCTTGGCCAACAGTGACTATGGCTACACCTTC
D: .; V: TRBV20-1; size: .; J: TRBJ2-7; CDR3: CSASGPGSYEQYF; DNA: TGCAGTGCTAGCGGGCCCGGCTCCTACGAGCAGTACTTC
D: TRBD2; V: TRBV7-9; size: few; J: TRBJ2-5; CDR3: CASSLGLGGETQYF; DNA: TGTGCCAGCAGCCTTGGACTAGGAGGCGAGACCCAGTACTTC
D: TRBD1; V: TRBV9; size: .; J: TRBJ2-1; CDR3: CASSNPGGNEQFF; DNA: TGTGCCAGCAGCAATCCAGGGGGTAATGAGCAGTTCTTC
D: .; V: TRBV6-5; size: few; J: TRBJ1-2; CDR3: CASTELVGLNYGYTF; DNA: TGTGCCAGCACCGAGCTCGTTGGACTCAACTATGGCTACACCTTC
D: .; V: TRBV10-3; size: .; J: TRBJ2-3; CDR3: CAISFGGTDTQYF; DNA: TGTGCCATCAGTTTCGGTGGGACAGATACGCAGTATTTT
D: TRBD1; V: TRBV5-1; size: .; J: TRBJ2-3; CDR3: CASSDLQGAGTDTQYF; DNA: TGCGCCAGCAGCGACCTCCAGGGGGCTGGCACAGATACGCAGTATTTT
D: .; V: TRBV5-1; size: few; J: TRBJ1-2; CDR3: CASSPGVSQGYTF; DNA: TGCGCCAGCAGCCCCGGGGTCAGCCAAGGCTACACCTTC
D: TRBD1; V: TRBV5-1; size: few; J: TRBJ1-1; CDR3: CASSLLQGDTEAFF; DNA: TGCGCCAGCAGCTTGTTACAGGGGGACACTGAAGCTTTCTTT
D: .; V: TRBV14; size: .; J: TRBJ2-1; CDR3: CASSRLAWSYNEQFF; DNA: TGTGCCAGCAGCCGCTTGGCTTGGTCCTACAATGAGCAGTTCTTC
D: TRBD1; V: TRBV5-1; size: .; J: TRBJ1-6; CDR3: CASSDRTGGVSPLHF; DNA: TGCGCCAGCAGCGACCGAACAGGGGGCGTTTCACCCCTCCACTTT
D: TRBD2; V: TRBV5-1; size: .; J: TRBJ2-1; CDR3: CASSLARLAGGNEQFF; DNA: TGCGCCAGCAGCTTGGCCCGGCTAGCGGGGGGCAATGAGCAGTTCTTC
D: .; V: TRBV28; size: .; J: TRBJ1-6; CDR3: CASSSLQGRDSPLHF; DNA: TGTGCCAGCAGTTCTCTACAGGGACGGGATTCACCCCTCCACTTT
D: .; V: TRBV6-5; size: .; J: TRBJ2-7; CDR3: CASSYEQGYEQYF; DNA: TGTGCCAGCAGTTACGAACAGGGATACGAGCAGTACTTC
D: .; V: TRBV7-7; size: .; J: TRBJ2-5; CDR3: CASSPVIGETQYF; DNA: TGTGCCAGCAGTCCAGTCATCGGGGAGACCCAGTACTTC
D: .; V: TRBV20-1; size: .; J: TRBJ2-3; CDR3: CSAGRTDTQYF; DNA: TGCAGTGCAGGTAGAACAGATACGCAGTATTTT
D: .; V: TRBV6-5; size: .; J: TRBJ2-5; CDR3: CATRRREETQYF; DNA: TGTGCCACTCGGCGGAGGGAGGAGACCCAGTACTTC
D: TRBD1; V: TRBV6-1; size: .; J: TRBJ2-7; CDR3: CASTDRARGYEQYF; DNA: TGTGCCAGCACCGACCGGGCCAGGGGGTACGAGCAGTACTTC
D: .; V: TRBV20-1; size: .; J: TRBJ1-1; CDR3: CSARVDPLQTEAFF; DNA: TGCAGTGCTAGAGTGGACCCTTTGCAGACTGAAGCTTTCTTT
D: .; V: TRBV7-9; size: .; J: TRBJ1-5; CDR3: CASSFLMESNQPQHF; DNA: TGTGCCAGCAGCTTTCTCATGGAGAGCAATCAGCCCCAGCATTTT
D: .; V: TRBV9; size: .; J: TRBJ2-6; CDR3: CASSVVYSGANVLTF; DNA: TGTGCCAGCAGCGTAGTGTACTCTGGGGCCAACGTCCTGACTTTC
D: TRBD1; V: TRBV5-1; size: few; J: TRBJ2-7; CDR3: CASRPEQGPEQYF; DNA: TGCGCCAGCAGACCCGAACAGGGGCCCGAGCAGTACTTC
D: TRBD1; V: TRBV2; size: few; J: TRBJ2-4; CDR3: CASDRDRGSKNIQYF; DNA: TGTGCCAGTGACCGGGACAGGGGCTCCAAAAACATTCAGTACTTC